The source of this T cell receptor (beta chain) is a study of blood T cell repertoires in COVID-19. Study in general: Sites across the United States, Italy and Spain contributed samples from acute and convalescent COVID-19. From T cells, B-cell-depleted T cells, or PBMCs came the material, which was cDNA or gDNA.

In the authors' workflow: Reference gene primer amplification gave nucleated cell count estimates. Data came from immunoSEQ multiplex PCR; TCRdb stores just in-frame clones and leaves some out. Clone size and the V and J calls come from that table; the DNA yielded D and trimming. Of 310,000 or so clones listed, roughly 86% are singletons. Trimming took 0 bases from V and 4 from J, leaving 12 bases between them. This CDR3 is built from 15 residues. The germline CDR1 and CDR2 sequences are MNHEY and SVGAGI. The sample consisted of peripheral blood. The sequence was collected from a woman aged 50 to 65 with acute or convalescent COVID-19. The chain uses TRBV6-5 and TRBJ1-1; the D is unclear. CDR3 amino acids: CASSYSEEVGTEAFF. The CDR3 DNA reads as TGTGCCAGCAGTTACTCGGAAGAGGTGGGCACTGAAGCTTTCTTT.